The 23 T cell receptor beta chains below were found in one sample sequenced in a study of T cell repertoires in cytomegalovirus infection. MiXCR, run by TCRdb on the reads, gives a single entry per CDR3 protein. The profile shows around 740,000 distinct CDR3 sequences, roughly 35% of them singletons. The specimen was PBMCs. Receptor source: a human donor in good health (CMV status not recorded). Some clones in this sample may be carry-over from other donors' samples.

The chain couples TRBV20-1 to TRBJ1-5; D might be TRBD1 (5 bases). Looked up from germline, CDR1 is DFQATT and CDR2 is SNEGSKA (reference sequence). V was trimmed by 3 bases and J by 1 base, leaving 19 bases between them. This CDR3 has 17 amino acids. The CDR3 sequence: CSARGEGTLLSNQPQHF. CDR3 bases: TGCAGTGCTAGGGGGGAAGGGACCCTCCTCAGCAATCAGCCCCAGCATTTT.

This clonotype appeared a few times. This rearrangement joins TRBV7-9 to TRBJ2-5; TRBD2 matches at 10 bases. This CDR3 region has 15 residues. Trimming removed 5 bases from V and 1 base from J; junction bases left unmatched: 4. The germline CDR1 and CDR2 sequences are SEHNR and FQNEAQ (reference sequence). CDR3 nucleotide sequence: TGTGCCAGCAGCGCCAGCGGGGGGGTCCAAGAGACCCAGTACTTC. Translation gives CASSASGGVQETQYF.

This clonotype showed up just a few times. This chain links TRBV28 with TRBJ2-1; 7 positions agree with TRBD1. With V trimmed by 7 bases and J by 2 bases, 5 bases remained unmatched. Germline V gives CDR1 MDHEN, CDR2 SYDVKM. This CDR3 has 14 amino acids. CDR3 sequence: CASIPGQPYNEQFF. The DNA of the CDR3 is TGTGCCAGCATACCGGGACAGCCCTACAATGAGCAGTTCTTC.

The V call is TRBV19, the J call TRBJ1-2; D unclear. With 6 bases removed from V and 1 base from J, the gap between germline ends came to 9 bases. Looked up from germline, CDR1 is LNHDA and CDR2 is SQIVND (reference sequence). This CDR3 spans 13 amino acids. The DNA of the CDR3 is TGTGCCAGTAGAGGATACCATAACTATGGCTACACCTTC. Protein sequence: CASRGYHNYGYTF.

The V gene is TRBV7-3, the J gene TRBJ1-6; D is undetermined. In germline, CDR1 is SGHTA, CDR2 FQGTGA. V shed 1 base and J shed 7 bases, with 11 bases lying between them. The CDR3 covers 15 residues. CDR3 nucleotides: TGTGCCAGCAGCTTAAGCGGGGTTTGGAATTCACCCCTCCACTTT. Its protein product is CASSLSGVWNSPLHF. The full variable domain, rest sourced from reference TRBV7-3 and TRBJ1-6, is GAGVSQTPSNKVTEKGKYVELRCDPISGHTALYWYRQSLGQGPEFLIYFQGTGAADDSGLPNDRFFAVRPEGSVSTLKIQRTERGDSAVYLCASSLSGVWNSPLHFGNGTRLTVT.

This rearrangement joins TRBV25-1 to TRBJ1-4, with D maybe TRBD1 (6 bases). V lost 3 bases and J lost 3, with 26 bases in between. Germline CDR1 MGHDK, CDR2 SYGVNS. The CDR3 is made up of 20 amino acids. The CDR3 DNA follows: TGTGCCAGCAGTGAGGTTTACGGAGCGGGACACGGATCGGCTAATGAAAAACTGTTTTTT. As protein: CASSEVYGAGHGSANEKLFF.

This clonotype has only a few counts. This chain joins TRBV7-3 and TRBJ2-1; D not certain. The V gene's germline CDR1 is SGHTA and CDR2 FQGTGA. The CDR3 covers 12 residues. V was trimmed by 5 bases and J by 7 bases, leaving 9 bases between them. For the CDR3, the DNA is TGTGCCAGCAGCCCTAGGCAAAATGAGCAGTTCTTC. Protein: CASSPRQNEQFF.

This sequence joins TRBV28 and TRBJ2-6, with TRBD2 as a possible D gene (5 bases). CDR1 and CDR2 (germline): MDHEN, SYDVKM. CDR3 length: 18 amino acids. The V end was cut by 6 bases, the J end by 1 base, with 19 bases between. CDR3 residues: CASSPPGKGLSGANVLTF. CDR3 bases: TGTGCCAGCAGCCCACCCGGGAAAGGGTTGTCTGGGGCCAACGTCCTGACTTTC. Using reference TRBV28 and TRBJ2-6 for the parts outside the CDR3, the full variable domain is DVKVTQSSRYLVKRTGEKVFLECVQDMDHENMFWYRQDPGLGLRLIYFSYDVKMKEKGDIPEGYSVSREKKERFSLILESASTNQTSMYLCASSPPGKGLSGANVLTFGAGSRLTVL.

This chain's CDR3 is CASSLEPGLPLDSEQYF. CDR3 nucleotides: TGCGCCAGCAGCTTGGAACCGGGTCTGCCCCTTGACTCCGAGCAGTACTTC. The rearrangement uses TRBV5-1 and TRBJ2-7, with D hard to call. Trimming left V 0 bases short and J 6 bases short, with 22 bases between. This CDR3 is 17 amino acids long. Per germline, CDR1 SGHRS and CDR2 YFSETQ.

The chain combines TRBV7-8 with TRBJ2-1, with 8 positions matching TRBD2. The CDR3 totals 14 residues. CDR1 SGHVS and CDR2 FQNEAQ come from the germline V gene. With V trimmed by 5 bases and J by 7 bases, 7 bases remained unmatched. This CDR3 is CASSLRTSMNEQFF. CDR3 sequence (DNA): TGTGCCAGCAGCCTGAGGACTAGCATGAATGAGCAGTTCTTC.

This clonotype has at least ten counts. The chain links TRBV7-6 to TRBJ1-3; TRBD1 matches 8 bases. Germline V gives CDR1 SGHVS, CDR2 FNYEAQ. J lost 2 bases, V lost 2 bases, and 5 bases had no gene match. The CDR3 covers 16 residues. The CDR3 reads CASSLPGQVTGNTIYF. DNA for the CDR3: TGTGCCAGCAGCTTACCGGGACAGGTGACTGGAAACACCATATATTTT.

The table lists this clonotype with many counts. The chain recombines TRBV20-1 with TRBJ2-5; 11 nucleotides align to TRBD2. Germline lookup yields CDR1 DFQATT and CDR2 SNEGSKA (reference sequence). Germline trimming cut 4 bases from V and 3 bases from J; bases unmatched to any gene: 7. This CDR3 contains 15 residues. For the CDR3, the DNA is TGCAGTGCTAACCTAGCGGGGGGCCTCGAAGAGACCCAGTACTTC. Translation gives CSANLAGGLEETQYF.

The chain joins TRBV19 to TRBJ2-7, with 9 nucleotides matching TRBD1. Trimming took 6 bases from V and 0 from J; bases not matched to a gene: 6. From germline, CDR1 is LNHDA and CDR2 SQIVND (reference sequence). The CDR3 covers 15 residues. The CDR3 here is CASSWTGVGSYEQYF. The CDR3 bases are TGTGCCAGTAGCTGGACAGGGGTCGGCTCCTACGAGCAGTACTTC.

This clonotype was picked up a small number of times. The gene calls are TRBV20-1 and TRBJ2-1; D assignment may be TRBD1 or TRBD2 (6 bases each). The CDR3 is 14 residues long. Germline values: CDR1 DFQATT, CDR2 SNEGSKA (reference sequence). Trimming removed 6 bases at V and 6 bases at J, with 18 bases between. The CDR3 is CSAPPGAVGNEQFF. The CDR3 DNA reads as TGCAGTGCCCCCCCGGGGGCCGTGGGCAATGAGCAGTTCTTC.

This clonotype appeared a few times. This rearrangement joins TRBV7-8 to TRBJ1-1, with D tentatively TRBD1 (5 bases). The CDR3 runs 15 residues. The germline V gene encodes CDR1 SGHVS and CDR2 FQNEAQ. V gave up 5 bases and J gave up 3 bases, with 16 bases separating them. Here the CDR3 reads CASSLRDLAYTEAFF. The CDR3 nucleotides are TGTGCCAGCAGCCTAAGGGACCTTGCTTACACTGAAGCTTTCTTT.

This chain links TRBV9 with TRBJ2-7, with 8 bases fitting TRBD2. CDR3 size: 15 residues. The V segment lost 4 bases and the J segment 3 bases; nucleotides outside the gene matches: 9. CDR1 and CDR2 (germline): SGDLS, YYNGEE. CDR3 nucleotides: TGTGCCAGCAGCCCCAGAGAGGGGACTAGCTACGAGCAGTACTTC. Protein product: CASSPREGTSYEQYF.

This chain connects TRBV5-1 to TRBJ2-7; 10 bases line up with TRBD2. The CDR3 is 15 amino acids. The germline V gene encodes CDR1 SGHRS and CDR2 YFSETQ. The junction had 8 bases not matched to a gene; V was cut back by 3 bases and J by 5 bases. The CDR3 region is CASSSIAAGGNEQYF. For the CDR3, the DNA is TGCGCCAGCAGCTCCATTGCAGCGGGGGGGAACGAGCAGTACTTC.

J is TRBJ1-1 and V is TRBV5-8; no firm D call. Trimming removed 2 bases at V and 7 bases at J, with 12 bases between. The CDR3 is made up of 13 amino acids. Germline values: CDR1 SGHTS, CDR2 YDEGEE. The CDR3 nucleotides are TGTGCCAGCAGCTTCTTGCCGGGGATTGAAGCTTTCTTT. This translates into CASSFLPGIEAFF. Combining the CDR3 with reference TRBV5-8 and TRBJ1-1 gives the whole variable domain EAGVTQSPTHLIKTRGQQATLRCSPISGHTSVYWYQQALGLGLQFLLWYDEGEERNRGNFPPRFSGRQFPNYSSELNVNALELEDSALYLCASSFLPGIEAFFGQGTRLTVV.

This chain connects TRBV20-1 to TRBJ1-5; a weak D match, TRBD1 (6 bases). V lost 6 bases to trimming and J lost 12 bases, with 27 bases between them. This CDR3 has 15 amino acids. Germline loops: CDR1 DFQATT, CDR2 SNEGSKA (reference sequence). CDR3 nucleotides: TGCAGTGCCAAACCCGGGGGGCTTGGGGGAGCATACCAGCATTTT. Translation: CSAKPGGLGGAYQHF.

This clonotype was found a few times. The CDR3 reads CASSIGPGSTEAFF. Here the CDR3 DNA reads TGTGCCAGTAGTATAGGCCCGGGATCCACTGAAGCTTTCTTT. The chain joins TRBV19 to TRBJ1-1; no clear D. There are 14 residues in the CDR3. V was cut by 1 base and J by 4 bases, with 10 bases left in between. Germline V gene data show CDR1 as LNHDA and CDR2 as SQIVND (reference sequence). The whole variable domain, remainder taken from reference TRBV19 and TRBJ1-1, is DGGITQSPKYLFRKEGQNVTLSCEQNLNHDAMYWYRQDPGQGLRLIYYSQIVNDFQKGDIAEGYSVSREKKESFPLTVTSAQKNPTAFYLCASSIGPGSTEAFFGQGTRLTVV.

This clonotype showed up just a few times. The chain has TRBV12-3 or TRBV12-4 and TRBJ2-7, with 8 nucleotides matching TRBD2. This CDR3 spans 13 amino acids. Trimming at V came to 7 bases and at J to 3 bases, leaving 5 bases not matched to a gene. The CDR3 loop reads CASKPGGDYEQYF. CDR3 bases: TGTGCCAGCAAACCGGGGGGGGACTACGAGCAGTACTTC.

This clonotype was counted between two and nine times. The rearrangement uses TRBV5-1 and TRBJ1-1; the D gene is possibly TRBD1 (5 bases). Trimming stripped 0 bases from V and 0 bases from J, with 12 bases between. CDR1 and CDR2 (germline): SGHRS, YFSETQ. This CDR3 has 16 residues. As DNA, the CDR3 is TGCGCCAGCAGCTTGGCGGATCTGACAGTGAACACTGAAGCTTTCTTT. As protein: CASSLADLTVNTEAFF.

This clonotype was seen repeatedly, ten times or more. This chain links TRBV4-2 with TRBJ2-7, with 9 bases lining up with TRBD2. The CDR3 extends over 18 amino acids. With V trimmed by 0 bases and J by 4 bases, 13 bases remained unmatched. Germline loops: CDR1 LGHNA, CDR2 YNFKEQ. The CDR3 region has the DNA TGTGCCAGCAGCCAAGACGGAACTTTAGCGGGAGTAGGATACGAGCAGTACTTC. Translated, it gives CASSQDGTLAGVGYEQYF.